These 20 T cell receptor beta chains share one sample of origin, sequenced in a study of technical replicates of blood from a handful of donors. Produced via immunoSEQ multiplex PCR; TCRdb's table is partial and in-frame only. The data show more than 65,000 clones, 95% to 96% seen once. The specimen was T cells isolated from PBMCs. The receptors derive from a human donor in good health.

The chain couples TRBV4-2 to TRBJ2-6; no clear D gene. Trimming cost V 0 bases and J 0 bases, with 9 bases left between them. CDR1 and CDR2 (germline): LGHNA, YNFKEQ. The CDR3 length is 17 residues. The CDR3: CASSQEARGSGANVLTF. The CDR3, as DNA: TGTGCCAGCAGCCAAGAGGCGCGAGGCTCTGGGGCCAACGTCCTGACTTTC.

The chain employs TRBV6-6 and TRBJ2-7; a weak D match, TRBD1 (5 bases). CDR3 length: 14 residues. V lost 5 bases and J lost 3, with 14 bases in between. Germline assignment: CDR1 MNHNY and CDR2 SVGAGI (reference sequence). The CDR3 DNA reads TGTGCCAGCAGTCGTCTAGACCAGGGCTACGAGCAGTACTTC. This sequence encodes CASSRLDQGYEQYF.

This chain connects TRBV27 to TRBJ2-3; D not resolved. Germline V gives CDR1 MNHEY, CDR2 SMNVEV (reference sequence). This CDR3 contains 14 residues. The V end lost 6 bases, the J end lost 6 bases, and 16 bases lay between the germline ends. This CDR3 is CASSNLGALDTQYF. The CDR3 nucleotides are TGTGCCAGCAGCAACCTCGGAGCCCTGGATACGCAGTATTTT.

This sequence joins TRBV6-1 and TRBJ1-1; D is perhaps TRBD1 (6 bases). The CDR3 extends over 14 amino acids. Between the trimmed V and J ends, which lost 2 bases and 5 bases, there was a span of 12 bases. Germline V CDR1 and CDR2: MNHNS, SASEGT. The CDR3 loop is CASSEYREETEAFF. Written as DNA, the CDR3 is TGTGCCAGCAGTGAATACAGGGAAGAGACTGAAGCTTTCTTT.

CDR3: CASSQEEGSLLYSYELGEQYF. CDR3 nucleotides: TGCGCCAGCAGCCAAGAAGAGGGCAGCCTACTATACTCCTACGAGCTAGGGGAGCAGTACTTC. V gene TRBV4-1 combines with J gene TRBJ2-7, with D possibly being TRBD2 (5 bases). Germline CDR1 reads MGHRA; CDR2 reads YSYEKL. Trimming stripped 0 bases from V and 7 bases from J, with 34 bases between. This CDR3 comprises 21 residues.

The chain combines TRBV7-2 with TRBJ1-4; D might be TRBD1 (5 bases). Germline lookup yields CDR1 SGHTA and CDR2 FQGNSA. CDR3 length: 15 residues. Trimming took 2 bases from V and 5 from J, leaving 12 bases between them. The CDR3 protein is CASSLSGDRNEKLFF. The CDR3 DNA reads as TGTGCCAGCAGCTTATCGGGCGACAGAAATGAAAAACTGTTTTTT.

The V gene is TRBV6-5, the J gene TRBJ1-3, with D maybe TRBD1 (6 bases). In germline, CDR1 is MNHEY, CDR2 SVGAGI. The germline V and J ends were trimmed by 6 bases and 4 bases, with 13 bases remaining between them. The CDR3 is 14 amino acids. The chain's CDR3 is CASRSPGVGNTIYF. As DNA, the CDR3 is TGTGCCAGCAGATCCCCAGGGGTAGGAAACACCATATATTTT.

The V gene is TRBV5-4, the J gene TRBJ2-5; 8 bases match TRBD2. The CDR3 has 14 amino acids. Germline V gene lookup returns CDR1 SGHNT and CDR2 YYREEE (reference sequence). V dropped 4 bases and J dropped 2; count of bases not matched to a gene: 4. The CDR3 here is CASSLKREQETQYF. In nucleotides, the CDR3 is TGTGCCAGCAGCCTAAAGCGGGAGCAAGAGACCCAGTACTTC.

The rearrangement links TRBV7-7 to TRBJ2-1; TRBD2 matches at 11 bases. Per germline, CDR1 SSHAT and CDR2 FNYEAQ (reference sequence). The junction had 6 bases not matched to a gene; V was cut back by 5 bases and J by 3 bases. The CDR3 runs 16 residues. The CDR3 loop is CASSPGLAGLYNEQFF. The CDR3, as DNA: TGTGCCAGCAGCCCCGGACTAGCGGGTCTCTACAATGAGCAGTTCTTC. Full variable domain (missing parts from reference TRBV7-7 and TRBJ2-1): GAGVSQSPRYKVTKRGQDVTLRCDPISSHATLYWYQQALGQGPEFLTYFNYEAQPDKSGLPSDRFSAERPEGSISTLTIQRTEQRDSAMYRCASSPGLAGLYNEQFFGPGTRLTVL.

The rearrangement uses TRBV18 and TRBJ2-7; D unresolved. Trimming pared 6 bases from V and 5 bases from J, leaving 17 bases between. Germline V gene lookup returns CDR1 KGHSH and CDR2 LQKENI. This CDR3 is 14 amino acids long. The CDR3 here is CASSPGYQSDEQYF. The DNA of the CDR3 is TGTGCCAGCTCGCCCGGGTACCAGAGTGACGAGCAGTACTTC.

The V gene is TRBV5-5, the J gene TRBJ2-7; weak D call: TRBD2 (6 bases). The V gene's germline CDR1 is SGHKS and CDR2 YYEKEE (reference sequence). V was clipped by 4 bases and J by 2 bases, with 13 bases between them. CDR3 length: 14 amino acids. The DNA of the CDR3 is TGTGCCAGCAGCCACGATTGGGAGGCCTACGAGCAGTACTTC. Translation gives CASSHDWEAYEQYF.

This chain links TRBV7-9 with TRBJ1-2; TRBD1 is a possible D gene (5 bases). V gave up 7 bases and J gave up 2 bases, with 14 bases separating them. The CDR3 covers 14 residues. The germline V gene has CDR1 SEHNR and CDR2 FQNEAQ (reference sequence). This chain's CDR3 is CASTSRDYNYGYTF. The CDR3 DNA reads as TGTGCCAGCACCTCCCGGGACTACAACTATGGCTACACCTTC.

V gene TRBV4-1 combines with J gene TRBJ1-1; TRBD1 is a possible D gene (6 bases). Germline lookup yields CDR1 MGHRA and CDR2 YSYEKL. Deletions cut 4 bases from V and 8 bases from J, with 14 bases between. CDR3 length: 13 residues. The CDR3 nucleotides are TGCGCCAGCAGCCTCGGACAGAGCACCGAAGCTTTCTTT. This encodes CASSLGQSTEAFF.

This clone was seen a few times. The chain joins TRBV18 to TRBJ1-5; D ambiguous. Trimming left V 2 bases short and J 3 bases short, with 8 bases between. CDR3 length: 14 residues. Germline V gene data show CDR1 as KGHSH and CDR2 as LQKENI. Here the CDR3 DNA reads TGTGCCAGCTCACCAGGGCAGTCCAATCAGCCCCAGCATTTT. Protein sequence: CASSPGQSNQPQHF.

CDR3 DNA: TGTGCCAGCAGGGAGAGGTGGTACGAGCAGTACTTC. The encoded protein is CASRERWYEQYF. V is TRBV28 and J is TRBJ2-7; D is uncertain. The V gene lost 6 bases and the J gene lost 4 bases, with 10 bases spanning the gap. Germline-derived CDR1 and CDR2 are MDHEN and SYDVKM. This CDR3 is 12 amino acids long.

The chain couples TRBV30 to TRBJ2-7, with 12 bases fitting TRBD1. The trim removed 5 bases at V and 5 bases at J, leaving 7 bases unmatched. Per the germline V gene, CDR1 is GTSNPN and CDR2 is SVGIG (reference sequence). There are 14 residues in the CDR3. The CDR3 DNA is TGTGCCTGGGGCTTGGGACAGGGGGCCAACGAGCAGTACTTC. Amino acid sequence: CAWGLGQGANEQYF.

The chain joins TRBV10-3 to TRBJ1-5; TRBD1 matches 9 bases. V was clipped by 3 bases and J by 3 bases; unmatched bases: 9. Looked up from germline, CDR1 is ENHRY and CDR2 is SYGVKD. This CDR3 spans 17 amino acids. In DNA, the CDR3 is TGTGCCATCAGTGAATACCCCGGGACAGGGATCAATCAGCCCCAGCATTTT. Encoded protein: CAISEYPGTGINQPQHF.

The rearrangement uses TRBV18 and TRBJ1-5; D remains ambiguous. Germline loops: CDR1 KGHSH, CDR2 LQKENI. This CDR3 comprises 12 residues. The V gene lost 3 bases and the J gene lost 5 bases, with 5 bases spanning the gap. In nucleotides, the CDR3 is TGTGCCAGCTCACCCGGAGATCAGCCCCAGCATTTT. This translates into CASSPGDQPQHF.

The chain carries TRBV6-5 and TRBJ1-2, with TRBD1 matching 7 bases. Per germline, CDR1 MNHEY and CDR2 SVGAGI. V was pared by 2 bases and J by 8 bases, with 8 bases of the junction left unmatched. There are 14 residues in the CDR3. The CDR3 is CASSYRTGDEGYTF. The DNA for the CDR3 is TGTGCCAGCAGTTACAGAACAGGGGATGAGGGCTACACCTTC.

The chain links TRBV11-1 to TRBJ1-1; 8 bases are shared with TRBD1. Trimming at V came to 4 bases and at J to 10 bases, leaving 8 bases not matched to a gene. This CDR3 has 13 residues. Germline CDR1 reads SGHAT; CDR2 reads FQDESV (reference sequence). CDR3 residues: CASSWGQEGGAFF. The CDR3, as DNA: TGTGCCAGCAGCTGGGGACAGGAGGGGGGAGCTTTCTTT.